These T cell receptor beta chains were read from a single sample in a study of blood T cell repertoires in COVID-19. Some clones are missing from TCRdb's copy, which holds only in-frame ones; the method was immunoSEQ multiplex PCR. The sample carries roughly 130,000 clones, less than 80% recorded once. The sample comprised peripheral blood. The receptors were sampled from a man aged 60 to 75 with acute or convalescent COVID-19. Each CDR3 is given with its conserved first and last residue. A D gene is named only where the DNA matches it firmly. For some rows the clone size is stated as once, few or many, or as a class when expanded; others skip it.

>NA|TRBV6-5|TRBJ1-6|NA
TGTGCCAGCGGCCAGGGGAATTCACCCCTCCACTTT
CASGQGNSPLHF
>NA|TRBV3-1/TRBV3-2|TRBJ1-1|NA
TGTGCCAGCAGCCATCTTTCGAGCACTGAAGCTTTCTTT
CASSHLSSTEAFF
>NA|TRBV3-1/TRBV3-2|TRBJ1-1|NA
TGTGCCAGCAGCCCCAAAAACACTGAAGCTTTCTTT
CASSPKNTEAFF
>NA|TRBV5-1|TRBJ1-1|NA
TGCGCCAGCAGCTTGGGAAGGGGGAACACTGAAGCTTTCTTT
CASSLGRGNTEAFF
>TRBD2|TRBV5-4|TRBJ2-2|NA
TGTGCCAGCAGCCAGCCTCAGGCGGGAGTTGGAACCGGGGAGCTGTTTTTT
CASSQPQAGVGTGELFF
>TRBD1|TRBV7-2|TRBJ1-6|NA
TGTGCCAGCAGCTTACCTCCGGGACAGGGGGAATATAATTCACCCCTCCACTTT
CASSLPPGQGEYNSPLHF
>NA|TRBV28|TRBJ1-5|few
TGTGCCAGCAGTTTTTGGGCTCAGCCCCAGCATTTT
CASSFWAQPQHF
>NA|TRBV3-1/TRBV3-2|TRBJ1-6|NA
TGTGCCAGCAGCTACGCGGCCTATAATTCACCCCTCCACTTT
CASSYAAYNSPLHF
>TRBD2|TRBV27|TRBJ2-1|NA
TGTGCCAGCAGGGGACGGACTAGCGGGAGGGCCGACAACAATGAGCAGTTCTTC
CASRGRTSGRADNNEQFF
>NA|TRBV11-3|TRBJ2-6|NA
TGTGCCAGCACCCCGGGTACAGGGATGTCTGGGGCCAACGTCCTGACTTTC
CASTPGTGMSGANVLTF
>NA|TRBV3-1/TRBV3-2|TRBJ1-4|NA
TGTGCCAGCAGTCTAGGCGCGTTGGCGAAAAATGAAAAACTGTTTTTT
CASSLGALAKNEKLFF
>NA|TRBV9|TRBJ1-1|NA
TGTGCCAGCAGCGTCCTGACGCCCGGGGCTGAAGCTTTCTTT
CASSVLTPGAEAFF
>NA|TRBV18|TRBJ2-7|NA
TGTGCCAGCTCATCTACAGGAGCCTTCTACGAGCAGTACTTC
CASSSTGAFYEQYF
>TRBD1|TRBV27|TRBJ2-7|NA
TGTGCCAGCAGTTTATGGTACAGGGGGTCCTCCTACGAGCAGTACTTC
CASSLWYRGSSYEQYF
>NA|TRBV28|TRBJ2-3|NA
TGTGCCAGCAGTCAGGGCCCACTCCTCACAGATACGCAGTATTTT
CASSQGPLLTDTQYF
>NA|TRBV6-6|TRBJ2-1|NA
TGTGCCAGCAGTCCCCGGGAGCGGGTGTGGGGTGAGCAGTTCTTC
CASSPRERVWGEQFF
>TRBD1|TRBV11-2|TRBJ1-4|few
TGTGCCAGCAGCTTAGGTGACAGGGGCTCCGAAAAACTGTTTTTT
CASSLGDRGSEKLFF
>NA|TRBV6-6|TRBJ2-7|NA
TGTGCCAGCAGTCTACAGGACAGTGCCTTCCAAAGCTACGAGCAGTACTTC
CASSLQDSAFQSYEQYF